The T cell receptor beta chain described here comes from a study of Ad26.COV2.S vaccination and SARS-CoV-2 variants (dated by TCRdb to about 2021). Context from the whole study: Donors in the vaccine arm were drawn from COV1001, a phase I-IIa trial of Ad26.COV2.S in healthy adults that was multicentre, randomized, double-blind and placebo-controlled. Investigators remained blinded to trial group allocation during experiments and outcome assessment. The TCR-sequenced set comprised about 30 samples: about 19 Ad26.COV2.S vaccine recipients, 5 placebo recipients and 8 SARS-CoV-2 convalescent individuals. Trial participants were randomized into five groups of five: low-dose or high-dose Ad26.COV2.S given once or twice, or placebo on both occasions. Dosing of Ad26.COV2.S was intramuscular, at either 5x10^10 or 1x10^11 viral particles, delivered as one shot or as two shots spaced 56 days apart. The specificity and breadth of SARS-CoV-2-reactive T cell receptors after Ad26.COV2.S vaccination were assessed by TCRbeta repertoire sequencing.

TCRbeta CDR3 regions were sequenced with the immunoSEQ Assay. After extraction, genomic DNA underwent amplification by bias-controlled multiplex PCR, followed by high-throughput sequencing. The study's processing was this. To quantify the absolute abundance of each unique TCRbeta CDR3 region, sequences were collapsed and filtered. T cell fraction was estimated by normalization of TCRbeta template counts to usable DNA, with usable DNA being measured through amplification of reference genes present in all nucleated cells. Repertoire TCRs were annotated as SARS-CoV-2-specific by exact matching of V gene, CDR3 amino acid sequence and J gene to a known reactive TCR set. The reference SARS-CoV-2 TCR set came from MIRA and was filtered for enrichment in COVID-19-positive ImmuneCODE repertoires, removing public or cross-reactive TCRs. Drawing on the MIRA antigens, annotated TCRs were analysed further at the level of specific ORF or position within ORF. Breadth was defined as annotated unique rearrangements over total unique productive rearrangements; depth was the summed frequency of those rearrangements. Two-sided Wilcoxon rank-sum tests were used to compare TCR breadth between groups. TCRdb obtained this table from immuneACCESS and retained in-frame rearrangements with V and J assigned. These tables miss some clones; where compared with another copy, unresolved V genes account for less than half of the shortfall, and the remainder is unexplained. V and J calls and clone size are given by that table; D and trimming were obtained from the DNA. The sample data list around 450,000 clones, and about 88% of these were observed just once. Together, the top ten hold 1.5% to 2% of the sample.

The treatment or condition label of this sample denotes: 19 received Ad26.COV2.S at low or high dose, single or two shots; roughly five received placebo; per-sample allocation not given. For vaccine and placebo recipients, repertoires were sequenced using samples collected on day 63 after the first injection. Cohort 1b enrolled around 24 adults aged 18-55 years at a single site in Boston, USA, between 29 July and 7 August 2020. Ad26.COV2.S was a replication-incompetent adenovirus type 26 vector that expressed a prefusion-stabilized SARS-CoV-2 spike protein derived from the original Wuhan strain. Findings and caveats that apply to the study as a whole: According to the authors, total T cell responses may have been underestimated by the TCR breadth and depth analyses. Non-spike TCR breadth was comparable between vaccine and placebo recipients, consistent with the vaccine containing only spike. The study was not powered for comparison of responses between vaccine doses or regimens. Higher spike-specific TCR breadth was observed in Ad26.COV2.S recipients than in placebo recipients (P = 0.0014). Substantial breadth of spike-specific CD8+ and CD4+ T cell responses was reported after vaccination.

In regard to this clone: It has no known antigen specificity. One base away there is no much larger clone; base qualities are not given.

The V and J ends are trimmed by 2 bases and 7 bases, leaving 18 bases between them. The CDR1 and CDR2 encoded by the germline V gene are SGHNT and YENEEA. The CDR3 numbers 16 residues from cysteine through phenylalanine. Kept here is only the CDR3 DNA, which spans 48 bases and is read in frame from base 1. The chain is encoded by TRBV11-3 joined to TRBJ2-1; no D gene is confidently identified. This clonotype was sampled from a person between 18 and 65 years old who received the Ad26.COV2.S COVID-19 vaccine or a placebo. The source material was peripheral blood, sampled in a trial of Ad26.COV2.S vaccine versus placebo. The CDR3 reads as follows: CASSLNGQQVGNEQFF. The DNA sequence is TGTGCCAGCAGCTTAAACGGGCAGCAGGTGGGAAATGAGCAGTTCTTC. The entire variable domain, with the stretches around the CDR3 drawn from the reference TRBV11-3 and TRBJ2-1 proteins, is EAGVVQSPRYKIIEKKQPVAFWCNPISGHNTLYWYLQNLGQGPELLIRYENEEAVDDSQLPKDRFSAERLKGVDSTLKIQPAELGDSAVYLCASSLNGQQVGNEQFFGPGTRLTVL.